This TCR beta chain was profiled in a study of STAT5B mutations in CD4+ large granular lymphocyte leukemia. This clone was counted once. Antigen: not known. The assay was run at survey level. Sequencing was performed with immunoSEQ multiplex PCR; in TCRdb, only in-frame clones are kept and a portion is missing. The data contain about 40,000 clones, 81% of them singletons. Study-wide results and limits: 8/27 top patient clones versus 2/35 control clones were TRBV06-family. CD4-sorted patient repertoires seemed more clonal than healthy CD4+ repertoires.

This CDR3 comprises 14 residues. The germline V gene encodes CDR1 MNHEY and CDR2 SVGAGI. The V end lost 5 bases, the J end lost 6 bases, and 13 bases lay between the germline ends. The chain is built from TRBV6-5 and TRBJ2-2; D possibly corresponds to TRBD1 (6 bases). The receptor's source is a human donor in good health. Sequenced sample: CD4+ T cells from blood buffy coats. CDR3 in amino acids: CASSTYRVPGELFF. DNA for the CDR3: TGTGCCAGCAGTACCTACAGGGTTCCCGGGGAGCTGTTTTTT.